Below are 30 T cell receptor beta chains sequenced from a single sample in a study of OX40 agonist ivuxolimab in advanced cancers. This table comes from immunoSEQ multiplex PCR, and its TCRdb copy is limited to in-frame clones, with some not included. The data contain about 89,000 clones, around nine tenths of them singletons. The sequencing used CD4+ or CD8+ T cells sorted from blood, collected in a trial of the OX40 agonist ivuxolimab. The receptors come from an adult with an advanced solid tumor such as melanoma, head and neck, liver or kidney cancer.

DNA of the CDR3: TGTGCCAGCAGCCTGCTCGGGGGGGGGATGGAGACCCAGTACTTC. Protein sequence: CASSLLGGGMETQYF. V and J are TRBV7-2 and TRBJ2-5, with 8 bases matching TRBD2. This CDR3 comprises 15 residues. The trim removed 5 bases at V and 5 bases at J, leaving 10 bases unmatched. CDR1 is SGHTA and CDR2 is FQGNSA in the germline V gene.

This clone was detected once. The CDR3 sequence is CASSLAQGQGARNTIYF. CDR3 coding DNA: TGTGCCAGCAGCTTAGCCCAGGGACAGGGGGCTCGAAACACCATATATTTT. The V gene is TRBV11-2, the J gene TRBJ1-3, with 12 positions matching TRBD1. This CDR3 comprises 17 residues. The V and J ends lost 1 base and 5 bases, in that order; junction bases with no gene match: 6. Germline V gene sequence: CDR1 SGHAT, CDR2 FQNNGV.

V is TRBV2 and J is TRBJ1-5, with D uncertain. CDR1 is SNHLY and CDR2 is FYNNEI in the germline V gene. The CDR3 totals 14 residues. The V end lost 8 bases, the J end lost 0 bases, and 11 bases lay between the germline ends. This CDR3 reads CASGGTYSNQPQHF. CDR3 nucleotide sequence: TGTGCCAGCGGAGGCACCTATAGCAATCAGCCCCAGCATTTT.

J is TRBJ1-5 and V is TRBV11-2; TRBD1 is a possible D gene (5 bases). The CDR3 contains 18 residues. V lost 0 bases to trimming and J lost 0 bases, with 15 bases between them. Looked up from germline, CDR1 is SGHAT and CDR2 is FQNNGV. DNA of the CDR3: TGTGCCAGCAGCTTAGATTGGGTCAGGGAAGATAGCAATCAGCCCCAGCATTTT. Translating it yields CASSLDWVREDSNQPQHF.

The V gene is TRBV27, the J gene TRBJ2-1; 10 bases are shared with TRBD2. Germline V CDR1 and CDR2: MNHEY, SMNVEV (reference sequence). There are 17 residues in the CDR3. The J segment lost 4 bases and the V segment lost 5 bases, leaving 11 bases of the junction unmatched. CDR3 nucleotide sequence: TGTGCCAGCAGTCGAGCGGGGGGGCTCTCCCCTTACAATGAGCAGTTCTTC. Encoded protein: CASSRAGGLSPYNEQFF.

The chain links TRBV7-9 to TRBJ2-3, with unresolved D. The CDR3 runs to 13 residues. V was trimmed by 5 bases and J by 0 bases, leaving 6 bases between them. Germline-derived CDR1 and CDR2 are SEHNR and FQNEAQ (reference sequence). The chain's CDR3 is CASSPDSTDTQYF. For the CDR3, the DNA is TGTGCCAGCAGCCCGGACAGCACAGATACGCAGTATTTT.

CDR3 bases: TGTGCCAGTCGTTTCGGGGGCGCGGATGAAAAACTGTTTTTT. Its translation is CASRFGGADEKLFF. The rearrangement uses TRBV19 and TRBJ1-4, with TRBD1 as a possible D gene (6 bases). CDR3 size: 14 residues. Trimming cost V 8 bases and J 6 bases, with 16 bases left between them. Germline V gene lookup returns CDR1 LNHDA and CDR2 SQIVND (reference sequence). The variable domain in full, with the rest retrieved from reference TRBV19 and TRBJ1-4, is DGGITQSPKYLFRKEGQNVTLSCEQNLNHDAMYWYRQDPGQGLRLIYYSQIVNDFQKGDIAEGYSVSREKKESFPLTVTSAQKNPTAFYLCASRFGGADEKLFFGSGTQLSVL.

V gene TRBV5-5 combines with J gene TRBJ2-5, with 8 bases matching TRBD2. Losses at the gene ends were 4 bases for V and 5 bases for J; bases not matched to a gene: 7. The CDR3 runs to 14 residues. Germline CDR1 and CDR2: SGHKS and YYEKEE (reference sequence). In DNA form, the CDR3 reads TGTGCCAGCAGCCTTAGCGGGGACTGGGAGACCCAGTACTTC. Translation: CASSLSGDWETQYF.

The V gene is TRBV19, the J gene TRBJ2-2, with 10 bases aligning to TRBD2. This CDR3 is built from 17 residues. Germline assignment: CDR1 LNHDA and CDR2 SQIVND (reference sequence). V shed 8 bases and J 4 bases; nucleotides not matched to a gene: 13. The CDR3 DNA sequence: TGTGCCAGTCGATTCGGGCTAGCGGGGGCCCTCACCGGGGAGCTGTTTTTT. This codes for CASRFGLAGALTGELFF.

The V and J genes are TRBV9 and TRBJ2-7; 7 nucleotides agree with TRBD2. V dropped 4 bases and J dropped 2; count of bases not matched to a gene: 9. Looked up from germline, CDR1 is SGDLS and CDR2 is YYNGEE. The length of the CDR3 is 15 residues. CDR3 in amino acids: CASSSESGRTYEQYF. The DNA of the CDR3 is TGTGCCAGCAGCTCGGAGTCCGGGAGGACCTACGAGCAGTACTTC.

The CDR3 here is CASSFGLLNTGELFF. The CDR3 coding sequence is TGTGCCAGCAGCTTTGGGCTGCTGAACACCGGGGAGCTGTTTTTT. This chain connects TRBV5-4 to TRBJ2-2; no reliable D call. The germline V gene has CDR1 SGHNT and CDR2 YYREEE (reference sequence). This CDR3 has 15 amino acids. V lost 2 bases and J lost 1, with 9 bases in between.

The V and J genes are TRBV7-6 and TRBJ1-1; D might be TRBD1 (5 bases). The ends were cut back, 5 bases at V and 4 bases at J, with 17 bases in the middle. The CDR3 contains 15 residues. CDR1 and CDR2 from the germline V gene are SGHVS and FNYEAQ. The CDR3 sequence is CASSPKGGGGTEAFF. Written as DNA, the CDR3 is TGTGCCAGCAGCCCAAAAGGAGGCGGGGGCACTGAAGCTTTCTTT.

The gene calls are TRBV5-1 and TRBJ2-7; 8 bases align to TRBD1. The germline V gene encodes CDR1 SGHRS and CDR2 YFSETQ. V was pared by 4 bases and J by 8 bases, with 5 bases of the junction left unmatched. The CDR3 extends over 12 amino acids. CDR3 sequence (DNA): TGCGCCAGCAGCCCCGGACAGGGCCAGCAGTACTTC. Translating it yields CASSPGQGQQYF.

This chain joins TRBV10-3 and TRBJ2-1; 11 nucleotides match TRBD2. From germline, CDR1 is ENHRY and CDR2 SYGVKD. Losses at the gene ends were 7 bases for V and 8 bases for J; bases not matched to a gene: 4. The CDR3 has 13 residues. The CDR3 spells CAIMSSGGYEQFF. As DNA, the CDR3 is TGTGCCATCATGTCTAGCGGGGGGTATGAGCAGTTCTTC.

V usage is TRBV29-1 and J usage is TRBJ1-2; TRBD1 is a possible D gene (6 bases). V lost 3 bases and J lost 6, with 17 bases in between. CDR1 and CDR2 from the germline V gene are SQVTM and ANQGSEA. The CDR3 loop spans 14 amino acids. CDR3 sequence: CSVDPAAGTHGYTF. The CDR3 DNA is TGCAGCGTTGATCCTGCGGCCGGGACACATGGCTACACCTTC.

This clone was recorded only once. The DNA of the CDR3 is TGTGCCAGCAGCTCAATTTTAGCGAGCTCCTACAATGAGCAGTTCTTC. This encodes CASSSILASSYNEQFF. This sequence joins TRBV7-8 and TRBJ2-1, with D maybe TRBD2 (5 bases). This CDR3 contains 16 residues. Germline values: CDR1 SGHVS, CDR2 FQNEAQ. The germline V and J ends were trimmed by 4 bases and 0 bases, with 13 bases remaining between them.

The chain employs TRBV19 and TRBJ2-3; 8 bases are shared with TRBD2. This CDR3 spans 16 amino acids. V was pared by 5 bases and J by 4 bases, with 11 bases of the junction left unmatched. Per germline, CDR1 LNHDA and CDR2 SQIVND (reference sequence). In DNA, the CDR3 is TGTGCCAGTAGTTCCTTGGGACTAGGATCTTCAGATACGCAGTATTTT. Translated: CASSSLGLGSSDTQYF.

The chain carries TRBV15 and TRBJ2-7; no firm D call. The germline gives CDR1 LNHNV, CDR2 YYDKDF (reference sequence). The length of the CDR3 is 11 residues. V was pared by 3 bases and J by 2 bases, with 2 bases between. CDR3 coding DNA: TGTGCCACCAGCAGTACCTACGAGCAGTACTTC. This sequence encodes CATSSTYEQYF.

V is TRBV5-4 and J is TRBJ1-2, with TRBD1 matching 8 bases. CDR3 size: 16 residues. Germline assignment: CDR1 SGHNT and CDR2 YYREEE (reference sequence). V was clipped by 3 bases and J by 4 bases; unmatched bases: 11. The CDR3 protein is CASSSGQGRALYGYTF. CDR3 DNA sequence: TGTGCCAGCAGCTCCGGACAGGGCCGTGCTCTCTATGGCTACACCTTC.

The CDR3 protein is CASSLDDRVGYTF. CDR3 in DNA: TGTGCCAGCAGCTTAGATGACAGGGTTGGCTACACCTTC. The chain employs TRBV11-2 and TRBJ1-2; the match to TRBD1 covers 7 bases. Germline CDR1 and CDR2: SGHAT and FQNNGV. This CDR3 comprises 13 residues. V dropped 0 bases and J dropped 7; count of bases not matched to a gene: 2. The full variable domain, rest sourced from reference TRBV11-2 and TRBJ1-2, is EAGVAQSPRYKIIEKRQSVAFWCNPISGHATLYWYQQILGQGPKLLIQFQNNGVVDDSQLPKDRFSAERLKGVDSTLKIQPAKLEDSAVYLCASSLDDRVGYTFGSGTRLTVV.

For this clone: Germline is not matched at one junction end, which may reflect a read error. This sequence joins TRBV5-1 and TRBJ2-3; TRBD1 is a possible D gene (6 bases). The length of the CDR3 is 14 residues. Germline-derived CDR1 and CDR2 are SGHRS and YFSETQ. CDR3 sequence (DNA): TGCGCCGGCAGCTTTCGGACAGGCACAGATACGCAGTATTTT. It is translated as CAGSFRTGTDTQYF.

The genes are TRBV6-4 and TRBJ1-5; no reliable D call. This CDR3 has 13 amino acids. Germline CDR1 reads MRHNA; CDR2 reads SNTAGT. V was pared by 5 bases and J by 4 bases, with 9 bases between. The CDR3 DNA is TGTGCCAGCAGTAAAGACGGGAATCAGCCCCAGCATTTT. Residues: CASSKDGNQPQHF.

The rearrangement links TRBV6-5 to TRBJ2-7; no clear D. Trimming stripped 6 bases from V and 7 bases from J, with 13 bases between. The CDR3 is 12 amino acids. The V gene's germline CDR1 is MNHEY and CDR2 SVGAGI. The CDR3 protein is CASRSFSGEQYF. CDR3 nucleotides: TGTGCCAGCAGAAGCTTTAGTGGTGAGCAGTACTTC.

The V gene is TRBV9, the J gene TRBJ2-7; 9 bases match TRBD1. V trimming: 4 bases; J trimming: 5 bases; junction bases outside the gene matches: 13. Germline CDR1 reads SGDLS; CDR2 reads YYNGEE. CDR3 size: 16 residues. As DNA, the CDR3 is TGTGCCAGCAGCCCCGGGACAGGGCATAGTTCCCACGAGCAGTACTTC. Protein: CASSPGTGHSSHEQYF.

The chain couples TRBV30 to TRBJ1-2; 10 bases agree with TRBD1. CDR3 length: 13 amino acids. V lost 7 bases, J lost 7 bases, and 9 bases stayed unmatched. The germline V gene has CDR1 GTSNPN and CDR2 SVGIG (reference sequence). The CDR3 DNA sequence: TGTGCCTACCGGGACAGGGGATATGGTGGCTACACCTTC. Residues: CAYRDRGYGGYTF.

This chain uses TRBV7-9 with TRBJ1-1, with D possibly TRBD1 on 5 matching bases. V lost 0 bases and J lost 5, with 13 bases in between. This CDR3 is built from 15 residues. Germline loops: CDR1 SEHNR, CDR2 FQNEAQ (reference sequence). The CDR3 spells CASSLAGGGWTEAFF. The CDR3 region has the DNA TGTGCCAGCAGCTTAGCGGGGGGAGGGTGGACTGAAGCTTTCTTT. Looking up the rest from reference TRBV7-9 and TRBJ1-1 gives the full variable domain: DTGVSQNPRHKITKRGQNVTFRCDPISEHNRLYWYRQTLGQGPEFLTYFQNEAQLEKSRLLSDRFSAERPKGSFSTLEIQRTEQGDSAMYLCASSLAGGGWTEAFFGQGTRLTVV.

This clone was seen more than once but under ten times. The chain carries TRBV4-1 and TRBJ1-3, with no clear D. Germline assignment: CDR1 MGHRA and CDR2 YSYEKL. The ends were cut back, 0 bases at V and 0 bases at J, with 15 bases in the middle. The CDR3 runs 18 residues. The CDR3 here is CASSQEARTGFSGNTIYF. Written as DNA, the CDR3 is TGCGCCAGCAGCCAAGAGGCCCGGACGGGGTTCTCTGGAAACACCATATATTTT.

V gene TRBV7-9 combines with J gene TRBJ2-1; D not certain. The germline CDR1 and CDR2 sequences are SEHNR and FQNEAQ (reference sequence). The V and J ends lost 4 bases and 8 bases respectively, with 12 bases between them. The CDR3 consists of 13 residues. CDR3 DNA sequence: TGTGCCAGCAGCTCATACGGCGTATATGAGCAGTTCTTC. This gives the protein CASSSYGVYEQFF.

The chain joins TRBV6-1 to TRBJ1-2; 8 positions agree with TRBD1. The germline V gene has CDR1 MNHNS and CDR2 SASEGT. V lost 7 bases to trimming and J lost 4 bases; unmatched junction nucleotides: 5. CDR3 size: 13 residues. DNA for the CDR3: TGTGCCAGCACCTTACAGGGGGGCTATGGCTACACCTTC. Protein: CASTLQGGYGYTF.

The chain recombines TRBV6-1 with TRBJ2-7; no definite D call. This CDR3 comprises 14 residues. Germline V gene data show CDR1 as MNHNS and CDR2 as SASEGT. Trimming stripped 3 bases from V and 2 bases from J, with 11 bases between. CDR3 coding DNA: TGTGCCAGCAGTGATAGGGCCCTAACCTACGAGCAGTACTTC. Protein sequence: CASSDRALTYEQYF.